A single sample gave rise to the 25 T cell receptor beta chains below, sequenced in a study of control samples from healthy donors and cancer patients. Using immunoSEQ multiplex PCR, the repertoire was profiled, and TCRdb retains in-frame clones only, with some absent. The sample lists about 24,000 clones, 65% to 90% occurring once. Sequencing used PBMCs. These receptors all stem from a man aged 55 to 70 with head and neck cancer.

This chain links TRBV6-5 with TRBJ2-5; TRBD1 matches at 7 bases. V shed 5 bases, J shed 3 bases, and the junction held 6 bases outside the gene matches. The CDR3 consists of 14 residues. Germline V gene data show CDR1 as MNHEY and CDR2 as SVGAGI. This CDR3 reads CASSHRDRKETQYF. The DNA for the CDR3 is TGTGCCAGCAGTCATAGGGACAGAAAAGAGACCCAGTACTTC.

The chain recombines TRBV11-3 with TRBJ1-3; TRBD1 matches 8 bases. The germline gives CDR1 SGHNT, CDR2 YENEEA. The CDR3 spans 14 residues. Losses at the gene ends were 5 bases for V and 9 bases for J; bases not matched to a gene: 9. In DNA form, the CDR3 reads TGTGCCAGCAGCCGGACAGGGAGTTTTGGCACCATATATTTT. Its protein is CASSRTGSFGTIYF.

The V gene is TRBV2, the J gene TRBJ2-5, with no clear D. Germline CDR1 SNHLY, CDR2 FYNNEI. The CDR3 has 14 amino acids. V dropped 4 bases and J dropped 2 bases, with 11 bases sitting between them. CDR3 in DNA: TGTGCCAGCAGTGCCCCCCCAGCGCAAGAGACCCAGTACTTC. Translating it yields CASSAPPAQETQYF.

This chain joins TRBV10-3 and TRBJ1-2, with a weak D call TRBD1 (5 bases). The germline CDR1 and CDR2 sequences are ENHRY and SYGVKD. The length of the CDR3 is 15 residues. V dropped 4 bases and J dropped 2 bases, with 14 bases sitting between them. CDR3 in DNA: TGTGCCATCAGTGTAGCGACAGCGACCAACTATGGCTACACCTTC. This codes for CAISVATATNYGYTF.

In its sample, this clone was seen once. CDR3 sequence reads: CASSPRVGAGTEAFF. The CDR3 region has the DNA TGTGCCAGCAGCCCCCGAGTGGGGGCGGGCACTGAAGCTTTCTTT. The chain uses TRBV3-1 (or the pseudogene TRBV3-2) and TRBJ1-1; TRBD1 might be the D (6 bases). This CDR3 has 15 residues. Germline values: CDR1 LGHDT, CDR2 YNNKEL (reference sequence). Trimming shortened V by 4 bases and J by 4 bases, and 16 bases separated the two germline ends.

This clone has a single count. The genes are TRBV2 and TRBJ2-1, with 11 positions matching TRBD2. Germline V gene data show CDR1 as SNHLY and CDR2 as FYNNEI. Trimming took 1 base from V and 7 from J; bases not matched to a gene: 3. This CDR3 has 15 residues. The chain's CDR3 is CASSEGLAGLNEQFF. CDR3 in DNA: TGTGCCAGCAGTGAAGGACTAGCGGGATTAAATGAGCAGTTCTTC.

This clone has a single count. The chain has TRBV5-6 and TRBJ1-1; 10 positions match TRBD1. The V gene end was trimmed by 4 bases and the J gene end by 2 bases; junction bases not matched to a gene: 8. This CDR3 has 16 residues. Germline V gene data show CDR1 as SGHDT and CDR2 as YYEEEE. The CDR3 region has the DNA TGTGCCAGCAGCCCCGGGACAGGGGCGGGAAACACTGAAGCTTTCTTT. Residues: CASSPGTGAGNTEAFF. Combining the CDR3 with reference TRBV5-6 and TRBJ1-1 gives the whole variable domain DAGVTQSPTHLIKTRGQQVTLRCSPKSGHDTVSWYQQALGQGPQFIFQYYEEEERQRGNFPDRFSGHQFPNYSSELNVNALLLGDSALYLCASSPGTGAGNTEAFFGQGTRLTVV.

This clone has more than one count but fewer than ten. Here the CDR3 reads CASSFPQADTQYF. DNA of the CDR3: TGTGCCAGCAGTTTCCCTCAAGCAGATACGCAGTATTTT. The chain uses TRBV27 and TRBJ2-3; D not certain. CDR3 length: 13 residues. Per germline, CDR1 MNHEY and CDR2 SMNVEV (reference sequence). Trimming removed 3 bases from V and 4 bases from J, with 8 bases in between.

The V and J genes are TRBV7-9 and TRBJ2-7; D unresolved. This CDR3 contains 11 residues. The V gene's germline CDR1 is SEHNR and CDR2 FQNEAQ (reference sequence). With 1 base removed from V and 6 bases from J, the gap between germline ends came to 4 bases. CDR3 region: CASSLDAEQYF. DNA of the CDR3: TGTGCCAGCAGCTTAGACGCCGAGCAGTACTTC.

A single count supports this clone. The rearrangement joins TRBV11-2 to TRBJ2-2; D assignment may be TRBD1 or TRBD2 (5 bases each). Germline lookup yields CDR1 SGHAT and CDR2 FQNNGV. The CDR3 totals 18 residues. The V end was cut by 6 bases, the J end by 2 bases, with 22 bases between. DNA for the CDR3: TGTGCCAGCAGTTTCTCCATCAGGATCGGGGACAACACCGGGGAGCTGTTTTTT. It encodes CASSFSIRIGDNTGELFF.

V is TRBV18 and J is TRBJ1-1; D is possibly TRBD1 (5 bases). This CDR3 contains 13 residues. V was cut by 1 base and J by 5 bases, with 8 bases left in between. Germline V gives CDR1 KGHSH, CDR2 LQKENI. The CDR3 coding sequence is TGTGCCAGCTCACCACAGACAGCGACTGAAGCTTTCTTT. This sequence encodes CASSPQTATEAFF.

The rearrangement links TRBV2 to TRBJ2-5, with D unresolved. Looked up from germline, CDR1 is SNHLY and CDR2 is FYNNEI. The ends were cut back, 7 bases at V and 5 bases at J, with 8 bases in the middle. The CDR3 is 11 residues long. The CDR3 DNA reads TGTGCCAGCACATGGGATGAGACCCAGTACTTC. It translates to CASTWDETQYF.

The chain carries TRBV7-8 and TRBJ1-2, with a tentative D call TRBD1 (5 bases). The length of the CDR3 is 13 residues. Trimming left V 0 bases short and J 7 bases short, with 9 bases between. The germline V gene encodes CDR1 SGHVS and CDR2 FQNEAQ. CDR3 amino acids: CASSLAAGSGYTF. CDR3 bases: TGTGCCAGCAGCTTAGCGGCAGGGTCTGGCTACACCTTC.

The chain recombines TRBV6-5 with TRBJ1-2; the match to TRBD1 covers 8 bases. From germline, CDR1 is MNHEY and CDR2 SVGAGI. There are 15 residues in the CDR3. V was pared by 4 bases and J by 5 bases, with 9 bases of the junction left unmatched. CDR3 DNA sequence: TGTGCCAGCAGTTCTACCGGGACAGGTCCTTATGGCTACACCTTC. Encoded protein: CASSSTGTGPYGYTF.

The chain uses TRBV27 and TRBJ1-3; D is ambiguous. CDR1 is MNHEY and CDR2 is SMNVEV in the germline V gene (reference sequence). The CDR3 spans 14 residues. Trimming took off 2 bases at V and 2 bases at J, with 7 bases between the two ends. Here the CDR3 DNA reads TGTGCCAGCAGTTTACAAGGGCCTGGAAACACCATATATTTT. It specifies CASSLQGPGNTIYF.

The chain employs TRBV7-2 and TRBJ1-2; TRBD1 is a possible D gene (5 bases). V was clipped by 4 bases and J by 5 bases, with 14 bases between them. From germline, CDR1 is SGHTA and CDR2 FQGNSA. The CDR3 has 14 residues. The CDR3 loop is CASSSSGLLYGYTF. The CDR3 nucleotides read TGTGCCAGCAGCTCCTCAGGGTTACTGTATGGCTACACCTTC.

This clone was found a few times. The chain is built from TRBV7-2 and TRBJ1-1; perhaps TRBD1 as D (5 bases). Looked up from germline, CDR1 is SGHTA and CDR2 is FQGNSA. V gave up 2 bases and J gave up 2 bases, with 9 bases separating them. The CDR3 is 14 residues long. CDR3 protein: CASSLIGTNTEAFF. The CDR3 nucleotides read TGTGCCAGCAGCTTAATCGGGACTAACACTGAAGCTTTCTTT.

V and J are TRBV18 and TRBJ2-1; 7 bases are shared with TRBD2. Germline V gene lookup returns CDR1 KGHSH and CDR2 LQKENI. The CDR3 consists of 15 residues. The J segment lost 5 bases and the V segment lost 3 bases, leaving 7 bases of the junction unmatched. The CDR3 spells CASSPGGRGHNEQFF. CDR3 bases: TGTGCCAGCTCACCGGGCGGGAGAGGCCACAATGAGCAGTTCTTC.

The rearrangement links TRBV9 to TRBJ2-7; D may match TRBD1 or TRBD2 (5 bases each). V lost 0 bases to trimming and J lost 2 bases, with 9 bases between them. The CDR3 loop spans 14 amino acids. CDR1 is SGDLS, CDR2 YYNGEE, per germline. For the CDR3, the DNA is TGTGCCAGCAGCGTAGGAGGGGATACCTACGAGCAGTACTTC. It codes for CASSVGGDTYEQYF.

The chain joins TRBV7-9 to TRBJ1-2; D not certain. Germline lookup yields CDR1 SEHNR and CDR2 FQNEAQ (reference sequence). The V end lost 3 bases, the J end lost 6 bases, and 8 bases lay between the germline ends. This CDR3 spans 12 amino acids. DNA of the CDR3: TGTGCCAGCAGCTTGCACTGGGATGGCTACACCTTC. Its translation is CASSLHWDGYTF.

Here the CDR3 DNA reads TGTGCCAGCAGCCCGGGACAGGAAAACATTCAGTACTTC. Protein sequence: CASSPGQENIQYF. The rearrangement links TRBV12-3 or TRBV12-4 to TRBJ2-4, with 8 bases matching TRBD1. V lost 6 bases and J lost 5; bases outside the gene matches: 3. This CDR3 is 13 amino acids long.

The genes are TRBV11-2 and TRBJ2-7; no definite D call. The CDR3 is 13 amino acids. Germline values: CDR1 SGHAT, CDR2 FQNNGV. The germline V and J ends were trimmed by 2 bases and 4 bases, with 9 bases remaining between them. The CDR3, as DNA: TGTGCCAGCAGCTTAATCTTCCATTACGAGCAGTACTTC. The encoded protein is CASSLIFHYEQYF.

This clone has only one observation. The V call is TRBV20-1, the J call TRBJ2-1; possibly TRBD1 or TRBD2 for D (5 bases each). Germline V CDR1 and CDR2: DFQATT, SNEGSKA (reference sequence). The germline V and J ends were trimmed by 3 bases and 0 bases, with 21 bases remaining between them. CDR3 length: 18 amino acids. The CDR3 loop is CSASMSRGERGSYNEQFF. The DNA for the CDR3 is TGCAGTGCTAGTATGAGTAGAGGGGAGCGAGGCTCCTACAATGAGCAGTTCTTC.

The CDR3 region has the DNA TGTGCCAGTACCTCTCGAGGCTTCGGGGATAATTCACCCCTCCACTTT. Protein product: CASTSRGFGDNSPLHF. The chain carries TRBV19 and TRBJ1-6; D gene unclear. CDR3 length: 16 residues. In germline, CDR1 is LNHDA, CDR2 SQIVND (reference sequence). The V gene lost 7 bases and the J gene lost 5 bases, with 18 bases spanning the gap. The whole variable domain, remainder taken from reference TRBV19 and TRBJ1-6, is DGGITQSPKYLFRKEGQNVTLSCEQNLNHDAMYWYRQDPGQGLRLIYYSQIVNDFQKGDIAEGYSVSREKKESFPLTVTSAQKNPTAFYLCASTSRGFGDNSPLHFGNGTRLTVT.

This clone was seen a single time. The V and J genes are TRBV5-4 and TRBJ2-7, with D possibly matching TRBD1 (6 bases). This CDR3 spans 14 amino acids. Germline assignment: CDR1 SGHNT and CDR2 YYREEE (reference sequence). V was trimmed by 3 bases and J by 0 bases, leaving 10 bases between them. CDR3 bases: TGTGCCAGCAGCTGGCAGGGGAGCTCCTACGAGCAGTACTTC. It specifies CASSWQGSSYEQYF.